This T cell receptor (beta chain) originates from a study of graft-versus-host responses after intestinal transplantation. Repertoires were generated with immunoSEQ multiplex PCR, while TCRdb's copy carries only in-frame clones and drops some. Found here are around 40,000 clones, less than 90% of them singletons; the top ten hold roughly 4%. The V end lost 4 bases, the J end lost 0 bases, and 14 bases lay between the germline ends. Germline-derived CDR1 and CDR2 are SGHRS and YFSETQ. CDR3 length: 15 residues. This sample comprised PBMCs, obtained roughly 34 months after transplant. This TCR was sampled from a human patient who received an intestinal transplant, so some T cells may come from the graft donor. V and J are TRBV5-1 and TRBJ2-7, with D tentatively TRBD1 or TRBD2 (5 bases each). CDR3 DNA sequence: TGCGCCAGCAGCGAATCCGGGACCCTCTCCTACGAGCAGTACTTC. It yields the protein CASSESGTLSYEQYF.